These 18 T cell receptor beta chains were all obtained from the same sample, sequenced in a study of regulatory T cells in long-lasting Graves disease. TCR beta libraries were built with iRepertoire HTBI primers and Arm-PCR of CDR3 regions. MiXCR, run by TCRdb on the multiplex PCR reads, gives a single entry per CDR3 protein. The repertoire holds 680,000 or so distinct CDR3 sequences, with 16% as singletons. Time point described: newly diagnosed GD, antithyroid drugs for less than 3 months. Researchers made the TCR library from RNA that was extracted from PBMCs. The sample also formed part of further work on T cells in Graves' hyperthyroidism and ophthalmopathy.

Material: peripheral blood mononuclear cells (PBMCs), obtained at new diagnosis, from a patient treated with antithyroid drugs. Receptors were obtained from a woman in her 30s with Graves disease.

Ten or more counts support this clonotype. This chain connects TRBV20-1 to TRBJ2-3, with 12 bases identical to TRBD2. In germline, CDR1 is DFQATT, CDR2 SNEGSKA (reference sequence). V was pared by 1 base and J by 4 bases, with 3 bases of the junction left unmatched. The CDR3 has 15 residues. CDR3 region: CSARGLAGAADTQYF. The CDR3 DNA is TGCAGTGCTAGAGGACTAGCGGGAGCAGCAGATACGCAGTATTTT.

This clonotype was recorded at least ten times. This sequence joins TRBV7-9 and TRBJ2-7, with a weak D call TRBD1 (5 bases). Per germline, CDR1 SEHNR and CDR2 FQNEAQ (reference sequence). The CDR3 spans 12 residues. V was pared by 5 bases and J by 4 bases, with 9 bases between. The chain's CDR3 is CASSVTDYEQYF. CDR3 nucleotides: TGTGCCAGCAGCGTGACAGATTACGAGCAGTACTTC.

This clonotype has ten or more counts. The chain carries TRBV28 and TRBJ1-4; tentatively, D is TRBD1 (5 bases). The CDR3 covers 14 residues. The germline V gene has CDR1 MDHEN and CDR2 SYDVKM. The V gene lost 2 bases and the J gene lost 1 base, with 5 bases spanning the gap. The CDR3 DNA reads as TGTGCCAGCAGTTTAGACAGAACTAATGAAAAACTGTTTTTT. Its protein product is CASSLDRTNEKLFF.

The CDR3 bases are TGTGCCAGCAGCGCCCCGGGACTAGCGGACAATGAGCAGTTCTTC. Its protein is CASSAPGLADNEQFF. This sequence joins TRBV5-6 and TRBJ2-1; 11 bases are a match to TRBD2. Germline CDR1 and CDR2: SGHDT and YYEEEE. V shed 4 bases and J 5 bases; nucleotides not matched to a gene: 5. The CDR3 contains 15 residues.

Only a few counts were recorded for this clonotype. The chain couples TRBV19 to TRBJ1-6, with 9 bases matching TRBD1. CDR3 length: 14 residues. Looked up from germline, CDR1 is LNHDA and CDR2 is SQIVND (reference sequence). Losses at the gene ends were 6 bases for V and 10 bases for J; bases not matched to a gene: 7. The CDR3 bases are TGTGCCAGTAGCGGGACAGGGTTCGGGTCACCCCTCCACTTT. This sequence encodes CASSGTGFGSPLHF.

Notes on this clonotype: A clone one base away is much larger, so this may be a read error. This chain joins TRBV28 and TRBJ2-3; TRBD2 is a possible D gene (6 bases). The end of the DNA aligns better with TRBJ2-1, so the J call may be wrong. The CDR3 consists of 14 residues. In germline, CDR1 is MDHEN, CDR2 SYDVKM. CDR3 in amino acids: CASSFLAVYNGQFF. In DNA form, the CDR3 reads TGTGCCAGCAGTTTTTTAGCGGTATACAATGGGCAGTTCTTC.

The chain recombines TRBV28 with TRBJ1-2; tentative D call: TRBD1 (5 bases). Germline V gives CDR1 MDHEN, CDR2 SYDVKM. This CDR3 contains 14 residues. Trimming shortened V by 4 bases and J by 4 bases, and 13 bases separated the two germline ends. The CDR3 DNA is TGTGCCAGCAGTTCCCATTCGGGGGTCTATGGCTACACCTTC. Its translation: CASSSHSGVYGYTF.

This clonotype was found many times. V gene TRBV7-9 combines with J gene TRBJ1-4; TRBD1 aligns across 9 bases. Trimming took 3 bases from V and 7 from J; bases not matched to a gene: 6. Germline V gives CDR1 SEHNR, CDR2 FQNEAQ (reference sequence). This CDR3 has 15 amino acids. CDR3 in DNA: TGTGCCAGCAGCTTCGAGGGGACAGGGACTGAAAAACTGTTTTTT. It is translated as CASSFEGTGTEKLFF.

The chain is built from TRBV30 and TRBJ1-5; D remains unclear. The CDR3 is 13 residues long. V shed 1 base and J shed 7 bases, with 11 bases lying between them. Per germline, CDR1 GTSNPN and CDR2 SVGIG (reference sequence). The CDR3 spells CAWSGSQGQPQHF. In nucleotides, the CDR3 is TGTGCCTGGAGTGGTTCACAAGGACAGCCCCAGCATTTT.

This clonotype has only a few counts. V and J are TRBV29-1 and TRBJ1-3; D is uncertain. CDR3 length: 14 amino acids. Germline V gives CDR1 SQVTM, CDR2 ANQGSEA. With 2 bases removed from V and 0 bases from J, the gap between germline ends came to 8 bases. The CDR3: CSVESPNSGNTIYF. In DNA, the CDR3 is TGCAGCGTTGAATCGCCGAACTCTGGAAACACCATATATTTT.

Regarding this clonotype: This could be a read error, since a much larger clone is one nucleotide away. The rearrangement links TRBV6-2 or TRBV6-3 to TRBJ2-2; a possible D gene is TRBD1 (6 bases). The CDR3 sequence is 16 residues long. Germline CDR1 reads MNHEY; CDR2 reads SVGEGT. The ends were cut back, 5 bases at V and 3 bases at J, with 16 bases in the middle. The CDR3 DNA is TGTGCCAGCAGTGAACTAGTCAGGGGACACACCGGGGAGCTGTTTTTT. It is translated as CASSELVRGHTGELFF.

This clonotype was recorded at least ten times. The genes are TRBV12-3 or TRBV12-4 and TRBJ2-1; a weak D match, TRBD2 (6 bases). The CDR3 extends over 15 amino acids. Deletions cut 3 bases from V and 3 bases from J, with 12 bases between. CDR3 protein: CASSLGGTHYNEQFF. As DNA, the CDR3 is TGTGCCAGCAGTTTGGGCGGGACCCACTACAATGAGCAGTTCTTC.

This clonotype was counted at least ten times. The CDR3 region is CASSLGAGTSGSGELFF. In DNA, the CDR3 is TGTGCCAGCAGCTTAGGGGCCGGGACTAGCGGTTCCGGGGAGCTGTTTTTT. The gene calls are TRBV7-9 and TRBJ2-2; 11 bases line up with TRBD2. Per the germline V gene, CDR1 is SEHNR and CDR2 is FQNEAQ (reference sequence). V shed 1 base and J 6 bases; nucleotides not matched to a gene: 7. The CDR3 has 17 amino acids. The full variable domain, rest sourced from reference TRBV7-9 and TRBJ2-2, is DTGVSQNPRHKITKRGQNVTFRCDPISEHNRLYWYRQTLGQGPEFLTYFQNEAQLEKSRLLSDRFSAERPKGSFSTLEIQRTEQGDSAMYLCASSLGAGTSGSGELFFGEGSRLTVL.

The V call is TRBV18, the J call TRBJ2-7; 8 bases agree with TRBD2. The germline V gene has CDR1 KGHSH and CDR2 LQKENI. V was clipped by 8 bases and J by 5 bases; unmatched bases: 8. The length of the CDR3 is 13 residues. The CDR3 sequence: CASALTSEDEQYF. CDR3 nucleotide sequence: TGTGCCAGCGCTCTGACTAGCGAGGACGAGCAGTACTTC. The full variable domain, its missing parts supplied by reference TRBV18 and TRBJ2-7, is NAGVMQNPRHLVRRRGQEARLRCSPMKGHSHVYWYRQLPEEGLKFMVYLQKENIIDESGMPKERFSAEFPKEGPSILRIQQVVRGDSAAYFCASALTSEDEQYFGPGTRLTVT.

This clonotype was observed a few times. The chain's CDR3 is CATSDGALSYEQYF. CDR3 nucleotides: TGTGCCACCAGTGACGGGGCTTTATCCTACGAGCAGTACTTC. The rearrangement joins TRBV24-1 to TRBJ2-7, with D perhaps being TRBD1 or TRBD2 (5 bases each). The CDR3 totals 14 residues. Trimming took 4 bases from V and 1 from J, leaving 10 bases between them. Per germline, CDR1 KGHDR and CDR2 SFDVKD.

The rearrangement joins TRBV20-1 to TRBJ1-4; D not certain. Germline CDR1 reads DFQATT; CDR2 reads SNEGSKA (reference sequence). Trimming shortened V by 7 bases and J by 8 bases, and 11 bases separated the two germline ends. The CDR3 extends over 11 amino acids. The DNA for the CDR3 is TGCAGTGTATTGGGAGGGGAAAAACTGTTTTTT. Encoded protein: CSVLGGEKLFF.

This clonotype was counted at least ten times. The chain has TRBV11-2 and TRBJ1-2; D call uncertain. Germline lookup yields CDR1 SGHAT and CDR2 FQNNGV. V shed 5 bases and J shed 2 bases, with 18 bases lying between them. This CDR3 is built from 16 residues. The CDR3 nucleotides read TGTGCCAGCAGCCGAAGGTCCATCGCTGTAAACTATGGCTACACCTTC. Amino acids: CASSRRSIAVNYGYTF.

This clonotype was found a few times. The rearrangement links TRBV10-2 to TRBJ2-7; weak D call: TRBD1 (5 bases). The V gene lost 7 bases and the J gene lost 3 bases, with 10 bases spanning the gap. The CDR3 length is 12 residues. Germline V gene lookup returns CDR1 WSHSY and CDR2 SAAADI. In nucleotides, the CDR3 is TGCGCCAGCATCTCCGACAGCTACGAGCAGTACTTC. This gives the protein CASISDSYEQYF.